These 15 T cell receptor beta chains came from one sample sequenced in a study of PD-1 blockade in mismatch repair-deficient tumors. Profiled with immunoSEQ multiplex PCR; TCRdb holds only in-frame clones, not every one. The repertoire holds more than 50,000 clones, with approximately 88% as singletons. The specimen was peripheral blood, collected 52 weeks after starting pembrolizumab. The source is an adult with mismatch repair-deficient cancer.

The chain has TRBV21-1 and TRBJ2-7; the listed D gene, TRBD2, was not tested against the DNA. TRBV21-1 is classified as a pseudogene. The CDR3 runs to 16 residues. The CDR3 DNA reads as TGTGCCAGCAGGGGACTAGCGCGAGGGACGGTCTACGAGCAGTACTTC. It encodes CASRGLARGTVYEQYF.

The gene calls are TRBV6-5 and TRBJ2-3; TRBD1 agrees at 10 bases. After removal of 4 bases from V and 6 bases from J, the junction contained 7 bases not matched to a gene. Germline assignment: CDR1 MNHEY and CDR2 SVGAGI. The CDR3 is 15 residues long. The DNA of the CDR3 is TGTGCCAGCAGTTCGACAGGGGGCCAGTTGGATACGCAGTATTTT. Its translation: CASSSTGGQLDTQYF.

DNA of the CDR3: TGTGCCTGGAGTGTGGGGACGGGGCTCTCACCCTGGAGTGAGCAGTTCTTC. The encoded protein is CAWSVGTGLSPWSEQFF. The J gene is TRBJ2-1, the V gene TRBV30; either TRBD1 or TRBD2 may supply D (5 bases each). Germline CDR1 and CDR2: GTSNPN and SVGIG (reference sequence). The V and J ends lost 0 bases and 9 bases respectively, with 24 bases between them. The CDR3 extends over 17 amino acids.

This chain joins TRBV19 and TRBJ1-5; D is perhaps TRBD1 (5 bases). The V and J ends lost 6 bases and 7 bases respectively, with 13 bases between them. The CDR3 is 13 amino acids. The germline V gene encodes CDR1 LNHDA and CDR2 SQIVND (reference sequence). The CDR3 DNA reads as TGTGCCAGTAGAGATCAGGGAGCCCAGCCCCAGCATTTT. This encodes CASRDQGAQPQHF.

The chain employs TRBV6-5 and TRBJ2-7; D possibly corresponds to TRBD1 (5 bases). V lost 6 bases and J 2 bases, leaving 11 bases between the germline ends. The CDR3 runs 13 residues. Germline CDR1 reads MNHEY; CDR2 reads SVGAGI. The CDR3 DNA is TGTGCCAGCAGCCCGACAGCGACCTACGAGCAGTACTTC. This codes for CASSPTATYEQYF.

V is TRBV30 and J is TRBJ2-7, with 7 nucleotides matching TRBD1. This CDR3 is 13 amino acids long. The V gene end was trimmed by 7 bases and the J gene end by 4 bases; junction bases not matched to a gene: 10. CDR1 and CDR2 from the germline V gene are GTSNPN and SVGIG (reference sequence). The CDR3 is CAFKDRAKYEQYF. The CDR3 nucleotides read TGTGCCTTCAAAGACAGGGCTAAATACGAGCAGTACTTC.

This chain uses TRBV27 with TRBJ1-2; D uncertain. This CDR3 is built from 15 residues. The V gene's germline CDR1 is MNHEY and CDR2 SMNVEV (reference sequence). Between the trimmed V and J ends, which lost 2 bases and 5 bases, there was a span of 15 bases. In nucleotides, the CDR3 is TGTGCCAGCAGTTTAAATGTCGACATTCGATATGGCTACACCTTC. Amino acids: CASSLNVDIRYGYTF.

This clone was seen more than once but under ten times. The V and J genes are TRBV11-2 and TRBJ2-7; 7 bases fit TRBD2. V shed 5 bases, J shed 1 base, and the junction held 11 bases outside the gene matches. The germline gives CDR1 SGHAT, CDR2 FQNNGV. The CDR3 length is 16 residues. CDR3 bases: TGTGCCAGCAGCCCCCGCCTAGCGGCCATATCCTACGAGCAGTACTTC. This encodes CASSPRLAAISYEQYF.

V is TRBV28 and J is TRBJ1-2, with 9 bases identical to TRBD1. Germline-derived CDR1 and CDR2 are MDHEN and SYDVKM. This CDR3 region has 14 residues. The V and J ends lost 6 bases and 4 bases, in that order; junction bases with no gene match: 6. CDR3 in DNA: TGTGCCAGCAGCTTCGGGACAGGGCTCTATGGCTACACCTTC. Amino acid sequence: CASSFGTGLYGYTF.

The rearrangement links TRBV21-1 to TRBJ2-3; the tabulated D call, TRBD2, remains unverified against the DNA. TRBV21-1 is reported as a pseudogene. This CDR3 contains 17 residues. Here the CDR3 reads CASSKVRRVRAPDTQYF. Written as DNA, the CDR3 is TGTGCCAGCAGCAAAGTTCGGCGGGTAAGAGCCCCAGATACGCAGTATTTT.

The CDR3 DNA reads as TGTGCCAGTAGTACAACAGGGGGGCGAAGCAATCAGCCCCAGCATTTT. Translated, it gives CASSTTGGRSNQPQHF. The genes are TRBV19 and TRBJ1-5; 8 bases agree with TRBD1. Germline loops: CDR1 LNHDA, CDR2 SQIVND (reference sequence). The length of the CDR3 is 16 residues. The junction had 6 bases not matched to a gene; V was cut back by 4 bases and J by 1 base. The entire variable domain, with the rest obtained from reference TRBV19 and TRBJ1-5, is as follows: DGGITQSPKYLFRKEGQNVTLSCEQNLNHDAMYWYRQDPGQGLRLIYYSQIVNDFQKGDIAEGYSVSREKKESFPLTVTSAQKNPTAFYLCASSTTGGRSNQPQHFGDGTRLSIL.

This clone came up once. This chain links TRBV29-1 with TRBJ2-7; 8 bases are a match to TRBD1. V lost 1 base and J lost 4; bases outside the gene matches: 3. The CDR3 loop spans 13 amino acids. Looked up from germline, CDR1 is SQVTM and CDR2 is ANQGSEA. Written as DNA, the CDR3 is TGCAGCGTTGAAGTGGACAGGGCATACGAGCAGTACTTC. Its translation: CSVEVDRAYEQYF.

The chain employs TRBV25-1 and TRBJ2-3; tentative D call: TRBD1 (5 bases). Germline CDR1 and CDR2: MGHDK and SYGVNS. The CDR3 covers 12 residues. Between the trimmed V and J ends, which lost 4 bases and 3 bases, there was a span of 5 bases. In nucleotides, the CDR3 is TGTGCCAGCAGTGCAGGGACAGATACGCAGTATTTT. It specifies CASSAGTDTQYF.

Written as DNA, the CDR3 is TGTGCCAGCGCAAAAGTCAGGGCAGGGGTTCCCGGGGAGCTGTTTTTT. Protein: CASAKVRAGVPGELFF. This rearrangement joins TRBV7-8 to TRBJ2-2; a weak D match, TRBD1 (6 bases). The CDR3 spans 16 residues. Between the trimmed V and J ends, which lost 8 bases and 6 bases, there was a span of 22 bases. CDR1 is SGHVS, CDR2 FQNEAQ, per germline.

This clone appeared once. The chain employs TRBV11-2 and TRBJ2-2, with a weak D call TRBD2 (7 bases). V gave up 5 bases and J gave up 7 bases, with 17 bases separating them. The CDR3 has 15 amino acids. Germline CDR1 is SGHAT and CDR2 is FQNNGV. This CDR3 is CASSPRGGWSGELFF. In nucleotides, the CDR3 is TGTGCCAGCAGCCCGAGGGGGGGGTGGAGCGGGGAGCTGTTTTTT.